This T cell receptor beta chain appears in the sequencing data of a study of blood T cell repertoires in COVID-19. Germline lookup yields CDR1 LGHDT and CDR2 YNNKEL (reference sequence). The V end was cut by 2 bases, the J end by 7 bases, with 15 bases between. The CDR3 has 14 amino acids. In the original workflow: Amplification with reference gene primers provided the estimates of nucleated cell counts. Produced via immunoSEQ multiplex PCR; TCRdb's table is partial and in-frame only. That table is the source of V, J and clone size, and D and trimming were worked out from the DNA. The table records roughly 250,000 clones, roughly 82% of them present only once.

The chain couples TRBV3-1 (or the pseudogene TRBV3-2) to TRBJ2-7; D might be TRBD2 (7 bases). The receptor was isolated from a woman aged 80 or older with active or convalescent COVID-19. The specimen was peripheral blood. CDR3 sequence reads: CASSQRGGGWEQYF. The CDR3, as DNA: TGTGCCAGCAGCCAACGGGGAGGGGGTTGGGAGCAGTACTTC.